This TCR beta chain was obtained from a study of glioma-infiltrating T cells. Findings and caveats of the study: Non-neoplastic patients had below-expected tissue-blood divergence, while all gliomas exceeded expectation.

Germline V gene sequence: CDR1 SGHTA, CDR2 FQGNSA. This CDR3 has 15 residues. Germline trimming cut 1 base from V and 7 bases from J; bases unmatched to any gene: 3. Amplification of TCR alpha and beta CDR3 regions from RNA used iRepertoire nested multiplex PCR. Input was about 95-400 ng of tissue mRNA or PBMC total RNA. MiXCR, run by TCRdb on the multiplex PCR reads, gives a single entry per CDR3 protein. This sample has about 140,000 distinct CDR3 sequences; about 39% occur once, and the top ten carry roughly 20%. The table lists this clonotype with a few counts. The antigen is unknown. V is TRBV7-2 and J is TRBJ2-1, with TRBD2 matching over 11 bases. Material for sequencing was glioma tissue, nonneoplastic brain tissue, or PBMCs (not recorded which). This TCR was recovered from a human donor with low-grade glioma or glioblastoma, undergoing nonglioma brain surgery, or in good health (not recorded which). The CDR3 DNA reads as TGTGCCAGCAGCTTAGGGGGACTAGCGGCGAATGAGCAGTTCTTC. The encoded protein is CASSLGGLAANEQFF.